This T cell receptor (beta chain) was sequenced during a study of shared clonotypes between healthy human individuals. Study-level information: In total, the donors were two women and a few men aged 18 to 49.

Concerning this clone itself: Its antigen is not known. The junction departs from the called germline gene at one end, perhaps through a read error.

Points from the study as a whole: Clonotypes shared by all four sorted-subset donors had higher generation probabilities than non-shared clonotypes.

Germline loops: CDR1 SSHAT, CDR2 FNYEAQ (reference sequence). This CDR3 comprises 16 residues. Each cell subset's genomic DNA was divided evenly among several immunoSEQ plates. Libraries were prepared by immunoSEQ multiplex PCR; TCRdb keeps only in-frame clonotypes and omits some of them. The table shows about 2 million clones, with about 95% occurring only once. Terminally differentiated effector memory CD45RA+ cells were excluded from the naive CD8 cells, which were CD45RO-negative and positively selected for CCR7. Sequenced input: naive CD8+ T cells sorted from blood. This receptor was obtained from a man aged 18 to 35 in good health. The genes are TRBV7-7 and TRBJ1-1; 10 bases align to TRBD1. The CDR3 region has the DNA TGTGCTAGCAGCCCCCTGGACAGGGGGACGAACACTGAAGCTTTCTTT. Encoded protein: CASSPLDRGTNTEAFF.